These T cell receptor beta chains were read from a single sample in a study of T cell changes during pregnancy in multiple sclerosis. Measured with immunoSEQ multiplex PCR; TCRdb has only the in-frame clones, and not every one. The table has about 110,000 clones, about 90% seen once. The sequencing here drew on peripheral blood, taken before pregnancy. The receptors stem from a female donor with multiple sclerosis, enrolled in a pregnancy study. CDR3s include the opening cysteine and the closing phenylalanine or tryptophan. D genes are given only for firm matches. Not all rows give a size; the values are once, few, many and, for expanded clones, a class.

J: TRBJ2-2
V: TRBV30
size: .
D: .
length: 12
CDR3: CAWSKGAGELFF
DNA: TGTGCCTGGAGCAAGGGGGCCGGGGAGCTGTTTTTT

J: TRBJ1-1
V: TRBV28
size: few
D: TRBD1
length: 14
CDR3: CASSRTGGRIEAFF
DNA: TGTGCCAGCAGCCGAACAGGGGGTAGGATTGAAGCTTTCTTT

J: TRBJ1-2
V: TRBV23-1
size: .
D: .
length: 16
CDR3: CASSQSGGGEGYGYTF
DNA: TGCGCCAGCAGTCAATCGGGGGGAGGGGAGGGCTATGGCTACACCTTC

J: TRBJ1-2
V: TRBV7-2
size: .
D: TRBD1
length: 16
CDR3: CASSRQGQGRNYGYTF
DNA: TGTGCCAGCAGCAGGCAGGGACAGGGCCGAAACTATGGCTACACCTTC

J: TRBJ1-6
V: TRBV7-7
size: .
D: .
length: 13
CDR3: CASSLDTNSPLHF
DNA: TGTGCTAGCAGCCTAGACACTAATTCACCCCTCCACTTT

J: TRBJ2-1
V: TRBV5-1
size: .
D: TRBD2
length: 15
CDR3: CASSLDSGSEYEQFF
DNA: TGCGCCAGCAGCTTGGATAGCGGGAGTGAGTATGAGCAGTTCTTC

J: TRBJ2-3
V: TRBV5-1
size: .
D: TRBD2
length: 15
CDR3: CASSADTSGTDTQYF
DNA: TGCGCCAGCAGCGCGGATACTAGCGGCACAGATACGCAGTATTTT

J: TRBJ2-7
V: TRBV7-2
size: .
D: TRBD2
length: 16
CDR3: CASSLSLAGGQHEQYF
DNA: TGTGCCAGCAGCCTATCCCTAGCGGGGGGGCAACACGAGCAGTACTTC

J: TRBJ2-3
V: TRBV6-5
size: .
D: .
length: 15
CDR3: CASSSQAGPTDTQYF
DNA: TGTGCCAGCAGCAGCCAGGCGGGGCCCACAGATACGCAGTATTTT

J: TRBJ2-3
V: TRBV19
size: .
D: .
length: 13
CDR3: CASSPTRSDTQYF
DNA: TGTGCCAGTAGTCCGACTAGGTCAGATACGCAGTATTTT

J: TRBJ1-1
V: TRBV29-1
size: once
D: .
length: 13
CDR3: CSVVPVPNTEAFF
DNA: TGCAGCGTTGTACCGGTCCCGAACACTGAAGCTTTCTTT

J: TRBJ1-4
V: TRBV4-3
size: .
D: TRBD1
length: 18
CDR3: CASSQERDREGPNEKLFF
DNA: TGCGCCAGCAGCCAAGAACGGGACAGGGAAGGTCCGAATGAAAAACTGTTTTTT

J: TRBJ2-6
V: TRBV7-8
size: .
D: TRBD1
length: 20
CDR3: CASSLVSRGQARSGANVLTF
DNA: TGTGCCAGCAGCTTAGTGTCACGAGGACAGGCACGGTCTGGGGCCAACGTCCTGACTTTC

J: TRBJ1-2
V: TRBV13
size: .
D: TRBD1
length: 15
CDR3: CASSPWTGGVYGYTF
DNA: TGTGCCAGCAGCCCGTGGACAGGGGGGGTCTATGGCTACACCTTC

J: TRBJ2-2
V: TRBV7-9
size: .
D: .
length: 15
CDR3: CASSSPGVGTGELFF
DNA: TGTGCCAGCAGTTCCCCAGGGGTGGGGACCGGGGAGCTGTTTTTT

J: TRBJ1-6
V: TRBV6-1
size: .
D: .
length: 11
CDR3: CASSDWDFLHF
DNA: TGTGCCAGCAGTGATTGGGACTTCCTCCACTTT

J: TRBJ2-7
V: TRBV11-3
size: .
D: TRBD2
length: 15
CDR3: CASSLEAGEAYEQYF
DNA: TGTGCCAGCAGCTTAGAGGCGGGGGAGGCTTACGAGCAGTACTTC

J: TRBJ1-3
V: TRBV7-2
size: .
D: TRBD1
length: 16
CDR3: CASSHGQGASGNTIYF
DNA: TGTGCCAGCAGCCACGGACAGGGGGCGTCTGGAAACACCATATATTTT

J: TRBJ2-2
V: TRBV9
size: .
D: TRBD1
length: 15
CDR3: CASKPDRGRSGELFF
DNA: TGTGCCAGCAAGCCGGACAGGGGACGTTCCGGGGAGCTGTTTTTT

J: TRBJ1-1
V: TRBV13
size: .
D: TRBD1
length: 18
CDR3: CASSETGTVYDMNTEAFF
DNA: TGTGCCAGCAGCGAAACCGGGACAGTATACGACATGAACACTGAAGCTTTCTTT

J: TRBJ2-7
V: TRBV18
size: .
D: .
length: 16
CDR3: CASSSGRLEGSYEQYF
DNA: TGTGCCAGCTCGAGCGGCCGGCTGGAAGGCTCCTACGAGCAGTACTTC

J: TRBJ1-1
V: TRBV28
size: once
D: TRBD1
length: 16
CDR3: CASSRTGGFGNTEAFF
DNA: TGTGCCAGCAGCCGAACAGGGGGCTTTGGGAACACTGAAGCTTTCTTT

J: TRBJ2-1
V: TRBV6-4
size: few
D: TRBD2
length: 13
CDR3: CASSSGSYNEQFF
DNA: TGTGCCAGCAGTAGCGGGAGTTACAATGAGCAGTTCTTC

J: TRBJ2-3
V: TRBV4-3
size: .
D: .
length: 16
CDR3: CASSQDGGLLTDTQYF
DNA: TGCGCCAGCAGCCAAGACGGCGGACTACTCACAGATACGCAGTATTTT

J: TRBJ2-3
V: TRBV14
size: .
D: TRBD1
length: 18
CDR3: CASSPGTGGGRGTDTQYF
DNA: TGTGCCAGCAGTCCCGGGACAGGGGGCGGTCGGGGCACAGATACGCAGTATTTT

J: TRBJ1-1
V: TRBV7-9
size: .
D: .
length: 15
CDR3: CASSSIGTLNTEAFF
DNA: TGTGCCAGCAGCTCGATAGGGACATTGAACACTGAAGCTTTCTTT

J: TRBJ1-3
V: TRBV7-9
size: .
D: .
length: 14
CDR3: CASSRDSSGNTIYF
DNA: TGTGCCAGCAGCAGAGACAGCTCTGGAAACACCATATATTTT

J: TRBJ2-7
V: TRBV28
size: .
D: .
length: 16
CDR3: CASLKGDTAFSYEQYF
DNA: TGTGCCAGCCTCAAAGGTGACACGGCCTTCTCCTACGAGCAGTACTTC

J: TRBJ2-1
V: TRBV5-4
size: .
D: TRBD2
length: 16
CDR3: CASRGERDYPGNEQFF
DNA: TGTGCCAGCAGGGGGGAGCGGGACTACCCGGGTAATGAGCAGTTCTTC

J: TRBJ2-3
V: TRBV7-9
size: .
D: .
length: 14
CDR3: CASSLSGTSDTQYF
DNA: TGTGCCAGCAGCTTATCGGGGACATCAGATACGCAGTATTTT

J: TRBJ2-2
V: TRBV7-2
size: .
D: TRBD2
length: 16
CDR3: CASSPWTSGGSGELFF
DNA: TGTGCCAGCAGCCCATGGACTAGCGGGGGGTCCGGGGAGCTGTTTTTT

J: TRBJ2-3
V: TRBV7-9
size: .
D: TRBD2
length: 14
CDR3: CASSSAGLTDTQYF
DNA: TGTGCCAGCAGCTCAGCGGGACTCACAGATACGCAGTATTTT

J: TRBJ2-3
V: TRBV7-2
size: .
D: .
length: 14
CDR3: CASSLGLGPDTQYF
DNA: TGTGCCAGCAGCTTAGGACTAGGACCAGATACGCAGTATTTT

J: TRBJ1-5
V: TRBV11-2
size: .
D: .
length: 14
CDR3: CASSTGLQNQPQHF
DNA: TGTGCCAGCAGCACGGGACTCCAGAATCAGCCCCAGCATTTT

J: TRBJ2-1
V: TRBV19
size: once
D: .
length: 16
CDR3: CASSMLASSVYNEQFF
DNA: TGTGCCAGTAGTATGTTGGCTAGCAGTGTCTACAATGAGCAGTTCTTC

J: TRBJ1-5
V: TRBV27
size: .
D: TRBD1
length: 13
CDR3: CASSTTGNQPQHF
DNA: TGTGCCAGCAGCACGACAGGGAATCAGCCCCAGCATTTT

J: TRBJ2-3
V: TRBV7-2
size: .
D: TRBD2
length: 15
CDR3: CASSSTSGGWDTQYF
DNA: TGTGCCAGCAGCTCGACTAGCGGGGGGTGGGATACGCAGTATTTT

J: TRBJ1-1
V: TRBV13
size: .
D: .
length: 16
CDR3: CASSLGLDRTNTEAFF
DNA: TGTGCCAGCAGCTTAGGGCTAGACAGGACCAACACTGAAGCTTTCTTT

J: TRBJ1-5
V: TRBV9
size: once
D: .
length: 13
CDR3: CASSVALNQPQHF
DNA: TGTGCCAGCAGCGTAGCTCTAAATCAGCCCCAGCATTTT

J: TRBJ1-5
V: TRBV28
size: .
D: .
length: 13
CDR3: CASRRGARQPQHF
DNA: TGTGCCAGCAGGCGGGGGGCTAGACAGCCCCAGCATTTT

J: TRBJ1-6
V: TRBV4-3
size: .
D: .
length: 16
CDR3: CASSQDRLQRNSPLHF
DNA: TGCGCCAGCAGCCAAGATAGACTACAGCGCAATTCACCCCTCCACTTT

J: TRBJ2-1
V: TRBV11-1
size: .
D: .
length: 14
CDR3: CASSLRFRDWKQFF
DNA: TGTGCCAGCAGCTTACGCTTCCGGGACTGGAAGCAGTTCTTC

J: TRBJ2-1
V: TRBV27
size: .
D: .
length: 17
CDR3: CASSLFLGGASYNEQFF
DNA: TGTGCCAGCAGTTTATTTCTCGGCGGGGCCTCCTACAATGAGCAGTTCTTC

J: TRBJ1-3
V: TRBV4-1
size: .
D: .
length: 13
CDR3: CASSQEGGNTIYF
DNA: TGCGCCAGCAGCCAAGAGGGCGGAAACACCATATATTTT

J: TRBJ2-1
V: TRBV25-1
size: .
D: TRBD1
length: 13
CDR3: CASKGTGPNEQFF
DNA: TGTGCCAGCAAGGGGACAGGCCCTAATGAGCAGTTCTTC

J: TRBJ1-1
V: TRBV30
size: .
D: .
length: 15
CDR3: CAWSVSLRGNTEAFF
DNA: TGTGCCTGGAGTGTATCCCTTCGGGGGAACACTGAAGCTTTCTTT

J: TRBJ2-3
V: TRBV6-5
size: .
D: TRBD2
length: 15
CDR3: CASSNQGLATDTQYF
DNA: TGTGCCAGCAGCAATCAAGGACTAGCTACAGATACGCAGTATTTT

J: TRBJ2-7
V: TRBV5-5
size: once
D: TRBD1
length: 16
CDR3: CASSLEVGRGRYEQYF
DNA: TGTGCCAGCAGCTTGGAAGTGGGCAGGGGGCGCTACGAGCAGTACTTC